This passage covers 30 T cell receptor beta chains from one sample sequenced in a study of beta chain features in type 1 diabetes (dated by TCRdb to the late 2010s). Overall study outcomes, separate from this receptor: In all four CD4+ subsets, TCRB CDR3 length was moderately but significantly shorter in type 1 diabetes patients.

The library was produced with the immunoSEQ multiplex PCR assay. The entire amount of isolated RNA was reverse transcribed using the High Capacity cDNA Reverse Transcription Kit, so the sequenced TCRB transcripts were expressed ones. TCRdb obtained this table from immuneACCESS and retained in-frame rearrangements with V and J assigned. These tables miss some clones; where compared with another copy, unresolved V genes account for less than half of the shortfall, and the remainder is unexplained. Across this sample there are around 600,000 clones, with roughly 12% seen only once. Clones ranked in the top ten supply more than 0.1% of the sample. No cognate antigen is known for these TCRs. Sequenced sample: naive CD4+ T cells from blood. The cell subset or site label of this sample denotes: true naive CD4+ T cells. These TCRs come from a man under 40 with type 1 diabetes.

This clone was counted between two and nine times. The V gene is TRBV4-3, the J gene TRBJ2-5; 8 nucleotides match TRBD2. V dropped 1 base and J dropped 1; count of bases not matched to a gene: 5. The germline V gene encodes CDR1 LGHNA and CDR2 YSLEER. The CDR3 has 16 residues. The CDR3 coding sequence is TGCGCCAGCAGCCAAGGCGGGGCGGGGGGCCAAGAGACCCAGTACTTC. Its translation: CASSQGGAGGQETQYF.

This clone was observed a few times. This chain uses TRBV25-1 with TRBJ1-4, with TRBD1 matching over 8 bases. CDR1 and CDR2 (germline): MGHDK, SYGVNS. V trimming: 8 bases; J trimming: 5 bases; junction bases outside the gene matches: 1. The CDR3 runs to 12 residues. As DNA, the CDR3 is TGTGCCAGCGGACAGGGAAATGAAAAACTGTTTTTT. Amino acids: CASGQGNEKLFF.

The V and J genes are TRBV7-9 and TRBJ2-3, with TRBD2 as a possible D gene (6 bases). Trimming pared 2 bases from V and 2 bases from J, leaving 14 bases between. Germline CDR1 and CDR2: SEHNR and FQNEAQ (reference sequence). CDR3 length: 16 residues. CDR3 loop: CASSLSSTSDTDTQYF. In DNA, the CDR3 is TGTGCCAGCAGCTTATCGTCGACTAGTGACACAGATACGCAGTATTTT.

The sample holds a few counts of this clone. At the DNA level, this CDR3 is encoded by other sequences in the same sample as well. The rearrangement joins TRBV10-3 to TRBJ2-7; no definite D call. This CDR3 comprises 11 residues. Germline CDR1 is ENHRY and CDR2 is SYGVKD. The germline V and J ends were trimmed by 6 bases and 4 bases, with 7 bases remaining between them. The CDR3 loop is CAISGDYEQYF. The CDR3 DNA follows: TGTGCCATCAGCGGTGATTACGAGCAGTACTTC.

V gene TRBV9 combines with J gene TRBJ2-1; 14 positions agree with TRBD2. Germline CDR1 is SGDLS and CDR2 is YYNGEE. This CDR3 is 19 amino acids long. V shed 0 bases and J 3 bases; nucleotides not matched to a gene: 8. CDR3 region: CASSVGGTSGGLLYNEQFF. CDR3 nucleotides: TGTGCCAGCAGCGTAGGAGGGACTAGCGGGGGCCTGCTCTACAATGAGCAGTTCTTC.

The genes are TRBV5-1 and TRBJ1-2; 7 bases line up with TRBD1. The V gene's germline CDR1 is SGHRS and CDR2 YFSETQ. The trim removed 4 bases at V and 5 bases at J, leaving 14 bases unmatched. The CDR3 spans 16 residues. CDR3 in amino acids: CASSTGQVGGGYGYTF. As DNA, the CDR3 is TGCGCCAGCAGCACCGGACAGGTCGGTGGTGGGTATGGCTACACCTTC.

This clone came up a few times. The V gene is TRBV30, the J gene TRBJ2-2; no reliable D call. The CDR3 spans 12 residues. Per germline, CDR1 GTSNPN and CDR2 SVGIG (reference sequence). The V gene lost 2 bases and the J gene lost 7 bases, with 8 bases spanning the gap. The CDR3 here is CAWSREYGELFF. The DNA of the CDR3 is TGTGCCTGGAGTAGGGAATACGGGGAGCTGTTTTTT.

The chain joins TRBV19 to TRBJ2-7; D perhaps matches TRBD2 (6 bases). The CDR3 contains 14 residues. Between the trimmed V and J ends, which lost 3 bases and 5 bases, there was a span of 14 bases. Germline-derived CDR1 and CDR2 are LNHDA and SQIVND (reference sequence). The CDR3 DNA sequence: TGTGCCAGTAGTATCGAAGGGCGCGGGAACGAGCAGTACTTC. It is translated as CASSIEGRGNEQYF.

This chain joins TRBV2 and TRBJ1-2; D perhaps matches TRBD1 (5 bases). The CDR3 is 14 residues long. The germline V and J ends were trimmed by 3 bases and 5 bases, with 13 bases remaining between them. The V gene's germline CDR1 is SNHLY and CDR2 FYNNEI. In DNA form, the CDR3 reads TGTGCCAGCAGTGATTGGGGCAGCCAATATGGCTACACCTTC. Residues: CASSDWGSQYGYTF.

This clone was counted between two and nine times. The V and J genes are TRBV29-1 and TRBJ2-5; 8 bases line up with TRBD1. This CDR3 contains 13 residues. With 6 bases clipped from V and 5 bases from J, the junction kept 8 bases outside the gene matches. Per germline, CDR1 SQVTM and CDR2 ANQGSEA. The CDR3 DNA reads TGCAGCGTAAACAGGGGGAGAAGCGAGACCCAGTACTTC. As protein: CSVNRGRSETQYF.

The table lists this clone with a few counts. The V and J genes are TRBV28 and TRBJ1-2; D unresolved. Per the germline V gene, CDR1 is MDHEN and CDR2 is SYDVKM. The CDR3 totals 11 residues. V dropped 4 bases and J dropped 3 bases, with 3 bases sitting between them. The CDR3 reads CASSSDYGYTF. The DNA for the CDR3 is TGTGCCAGCAGTTCCGACTATGGCTACACCTTC.

This clone was counted only a few times. The chain recombines TRBV9 with TRBJ2-2, with 7 bases fitting TRBD1. Germline V gene data show CDR1 as SGDLS and CDR2 as YYNGEE. Germline trimming cut 7 bases from V and 5 bases from J; bases unmatched to any gene: 8. The CDR3 contains 14 residues. CDR3 region: CASGEGGWTGELFF. The CDR3, as DNA: TGTGCCAGCGGGGAAGGGGGCTGGACCGGGGAGCTGTTTTTT.

The gene calls are TRBV9 and TRBJ2-1; 11 bases agree with TRBD2. The CDR3 covers 15 residues. Per the germline V gene, CDR1 is SGDLS and CDR2 is YYNGEE. The ends lost 2 bases at V and 9 bases at J; junction bases unmatched: 7. CDR3 in DNA: TGTGCCAGCAGCGTCCCCGGGACTAGCGGACCTGAGCAGTTCTTC. It translates to CASSVPGTSGPEQFF.

V usage is TRBV6-6 and J usage is TRBJ1-4; perhaps TRBD1 as D (5 bases). The CDR3 consists of 13 residues. With 6 bases removed from V and 6 bases from J, the gap between germline ends came to 11 bases. Germline V CDR1 and CDR2: MNHNY, SVGAGI (reference sequence). DNA of the CDR3: TGTGCCAGCAGGAGCAGGGCACATGAAAAACTGTTTTTT. It translates to CASRSRAHEKLFF.

This clone was seen a few times. The chain carries TRBV29-1 and TRBJ2-1; TRBD1 agrees at 8 bases. The CDR3 sequence is 13 residues long. The trim removed 3 bases at V and 3 bases at J, leaving 1 base unmatched. Germline-derived CDR1 and CDR2 are SQVTM and ANQGSEA. The CDR3 nucleotides are TGCAGCGTTGATGGGACAGGCTACAATGAGCAGTTCTTC. Its protein is CSVDGTGYNEQFF.

This clone was seen only a few times. This chain links TRBV5-1 with TRBJ2-2, with 8 positions matching TRBD2. CDR3 length: 15 residues. Germline assignment: CDR1 SGHRS and CDR2 YFSETQ. Trimming removed 5 bases from V and 6 bases from J; junction bases left unmatched: 9. CDR3 in amino acids: CASRSTGLGSGELFF. CDR3 nucleotides: TGCGCCAGCAGATCAACGGGACTAGGTTCCGGGGAGCTGTTTTTT. Filled out from reference TRBV5-1 and TRBJ2-2, the complete variable domain reads KAGVTQTPRYLIKTRGQQVTLSCSPISGHRSVSWYQQTPGQGLQFLFEYFSETQRNKGNFPGRFSGRQFSNSRSEMNVSTLELGDSALYLCASRSTGLGSGELFFGEGSRLTVL.

The chain uses TRBV9 and TRBJ2-1; D is possibly TRBD2 (5 bases). CDR3 length equals 13 residues. CDR1 is SGDLS, CDR2 YYNGEE, per germline. With 4 bases removed from V and 3 bases from J, the gap between germline ends came to 8 bases. CDR3 sequence (DNA): TGTGCCAGCAGCATCGGGGACTACAATGAGCAGTTCTTC. This encodes CASSIGDYNEQFF.

This clone showed up just a few times. The chain has TRBV5-1 and TRBJ2-1; no definite D call. The CDR3 extends over 15 amino acids. CDR1 and CDR2 (germline): SGHRS, YFSETQ. V lost 0 bases, J lost 0 bases, and 7 bases lay in between. Here the CDR3 reads CASSLGRDSYNEQFF. The CDR3 bases are TGCGCCAGCAGCTTGGGCAGAGACTCCTACAATGAGCAGTTCTTC.

This chain connects TRBV7-2 to TRBJ2-3; 10 nucleotides align to TRBD2. CDR1 is SGHTA, CDR2 FQGNSA, per germline. This CDR3 is 15 amino acids long. Losses at the gene ends were 2 bases for V and 4 bases for J; bases not matched to a gene: 3. For the CDR3, the DNA is TGTGCCAGCAGCTTAAGCGGGGGGGCGTCAGATACGCAGTATTTT. Residues: CASSLSGGASDTQYF. The whole variable domain, filled in from reference TRBV7-2 and TRBJ2-3, reads GAGVSQSPSNKVTEKGKDVELRCDPISGHTALYWYRQSLGQGLEFLIYFQGNSAPDKSGLPSDRFSAERTGGSVSTLTIQRTQQEDSAVYLCASSLSGGASDTQYFGPGTRLTVL.

There are a few counts of this clone. The chain has TRBV30 and TRBJ2-1, with D perhaps matching TRBD2 (5 bases). The CDR3 totals 12 residues. Germline V gene lookup returns CDR1 GTSNPN and CDR2 SVGIG (reference sequence). Trimming removed 3 bases at V and 9 bases at J, with 12 bases between. The CDR3 nucleotides are TGTGCCTGGAGCGTCGGGGTTGGTGAGCAGTTCTTC. Translated, it gives CAWSVGVGEQFF.

The chain carries TRBV4-2 and TRBJ1-6; unclear D gene. The CDR3 consists of 17 residues. V lost 0 bases, J lost 6 bases, and 15 bases lay in between. Germline-derived CDR1 and CDR2 are LGHNA and YNFKEQ. CDR3 sequence reads: CASSQDVGGFPNSPLHF. For the CDR3, the DNA is TGTGCCAGCAGCCAAGATGTGGGAGGTTTCCCTAATTCACCCCTCCACTTT.

The DNA for the CDR3 is TGTGCCAGCAGCTTAGAGGGATCCCGCAAGCATTTT. It codes for CASSLEGSRKHF. The chain combines TRBV7-2 with TRBJ1-5; D is unresolved. Germline lookup yields CDR1 SGHTA and CDR2 FQGNSA. The V end was cut by 1 base, the J end by 14 bases, with 12 bases between. This CDR3 contains 12 residues.

The chain recombines TRBV5-6 with TRBJ1-2; D is undetermined. This CDR3 has 11 amino acids. CDR1 SGHDT and CDR2 YYEEEE come from the germline V gene. V was pared by 6 bases and J by 4 bases, with 7 bases between. The CDR3 region has the DNA TGTGCCAGCAACCGGGCCTATGGCTACACCTTC. Its translation is CASNRAYGYTF.

This clone occurred a few times. The V and J genes are TRBV7-2 and TRBJ2-2; 7 positions match TRBD1. Germline V gene lookup returns CDR1 SGHTA and CDR2 FQGNSA. With 7 bases clipped from V and 8 bases from J, the junction kept 13 bases outside the gene matches. The CDR3 is made up of 15 amino acids. The CDR3 protein is CASTPNRGQSGELFF. In DNA form, the CDR3 reads TGTGCCAGCACCCCAAACCGGGGACAGTCTGGGGAGCTGTTTTTT. Full variable domain (rest looked up from reference TRBV7-2 and TRBJ2-2): GAGVSQSPSNKVTEKGKDVELRCDPISGHTALYWYRQSLGQGLEFLIYFQGNSAPDKSGLPSDRFSAERTGGSVSTLTIQRTQQEDSAVYLCASTPNRGQSGELFFGEGSRLTVL.

The chain combines TRBV6-6 with TRBJ1-4, with D maybe TRBD1 (5 bases). This CDR3 spans 13 amino acids. Germline V CDR1 and CDR2: MNHNY, SVGAGI (reference sequence). V lost 8 bases, J lost 2 bases, and 9 bases lay in between. The CDR3, as DNA: TGTGCCAGCTCCCCAGGGACTAATGAAAAACTGTTTTTT. Protein sequence: CASSPGTNEKLFF.

Here the CDR3 DNA reads TGTGCCATCCGACCCGGGACAGAGAACAATGAGCAGTTCTTC. This translates into CAIRPGTENNEQFF. The rearrangement joins TRBV10-3 to TRBJ2-1; 7 bases map to TRBD1. Germline trimming cut 8 bases from V and 5 bases from J; bases unmatched to any gene: 9. In germline, CDR1 is ENHRY, CDR2 SYGVKD. This CDR3 region has 14 residues.

The chain's CDR3 is CASSLGGRGLYNEQFF. In nucleotides, the CDR3 is TGTGCCAGCAGCTTGGGAGGCAGGGGGCTTTACAATGAGCAGTTCTTC. The chain carries TRBV5-8 and TRBJ2-1, with 8 bases fitting TRBD1. With 0 bases clipped from V and 4 bases from J, the junction kept 6 bases outside the gene matches. Germline CDR1 is SGHTS and CDR2 is YDEGEE. The CDR3 contains 16 residues.

The chain recombines TRBV27 with TRBJ2-7, with D possibly called TRBD1 or TRBD2 (5 bases each). The CDR3 contains 14 residues. V was clipped by 4 bases and J by 7 bases, with 17 bases between them. Per the germline V gene, CDR1 is MNHEY and CDR2 is SMNVEV (reference sequence). The CDR3 DNA reads TGTGCCAGCAGTTCGGGGTTACAGGCCTGGGAGCAGTACTTC. Translated, it gives CASSSGLQAWEQYF.

This clone occurred a few times. This chain links TRBV5-4 with TRBJ2-7; 9 positions agree with TRBD2. CDR3 length: 15 amino acids. Germline values: CDR1 SGHNT, CDR2 YYREEE (reference sequence). Losses at the gene ends were 4 bases for V and 4 bases for J; bases not matched to a gene: 9. The CDR3 is CASSPGVAGAYEQYF. CDR3 nucleotides: TGTGCCAGCAGCCCCGGAGTAGCGGGAGCATACGAGCAGTACTTC.

This clone was seen more than once but under ten times. The chain has TRBV4-1 and TRBJ1-2; 8 nucleotides align to TRBD1. Unmatched junction bases numbered 2, after V lost 0 bases and J lost 5 bases. CDR1 and CDR2 (germline): MGHRA, YSYEKL. This CDR3 comprises 14 residues. As DNA, the CDR3 is TGCGCCAGCAGCCAAGAGAACAGGGGGTATGGCTACACCTTC. Protein sequence: CASSQENRGYGYTF.